These T cell receptor beta chains were read from a single sample in a study of cytomegalovirus exposure and HLA in healthy donors. The data were produced by immunoSEQ multiplex PCR, yet TCRdb's version contains in-frame clones alone and is incomplete. Of about 88,000 clones listed, approximately 88% are singletons. Material for sequencing was PBMCs. These receptors were obtained from a woman younger than 35 in good health and CMV-seropositive. CDR3s include the opening cysteine and the closing phenylalanine or tryptophan. A D gene is named only where the DNA matches it firmly. Clone size is given for some rows only: seen once, a few or many times, or a class if the clone is expanded.

d_gene: .
abundance: .
v_gene: TRBV6-5
j_gene: TRBJ2-5
CDR3nt: TGTGCCAGGATATACGAGCGCTCACAAGAGACCCAGTACTTC
CDR3aa: CARIYERSQETQYF

d_gene: .
abundance: .
v_gene: TRBV4-1
j_gene: TRBJ2-1
CDR3nt: TGCGCCAGCAGCCCCTCGGTAGCGGATTCCTCCTACAATGAGCAGTTCTTC
CDR3aa: CASSPSVADSSYNEQFF

d_gene: .
abundance: .
v_gene: TRBV19
j_gene: TRBJ1-2
CDR3nt: TGTGCCAGTAGTAGTACAGGGCCGTATGGCTACACCTTC
CDR3aa: CASSSTGPYGYTF

d_gene: .
abundance: few
v_gene: TRBV6-1
j_gene: TRBJ1-5
CDR3nt: TGTGCCAGCAGTGAATGGGCAGGGCAGGGGCCCCAGCATTTT
CDR3aa: CASSEWAGQGPQHF

d_gene: TRBD1
abundance: .
v_gene: TRBV30
j_gene: TRBJ2-7
CDR3nt: TGTGCCTTAACGACAGGGTACTCCTACGAGCAGTACTTC
CDR3aa: CALTTGYSYEQYF

d_gene: TRBD1
abundance: .
v_gene: TRBV28
j_gene: TRBJ2-5
CDR3nt: TGTGCCAGCAGCTTTATACTCTCCAAGACAGGGGGCGCGGGAGAGACCCAGTACTTC
CDR3aa: CASSFILSKTGGAGETQYF

d_gene: TRBD1
abundance: once
v_gene: TRBV27
j_gene: TRBJ1-6
CDR3nt: TGTGCCAGCAGTACAGAGACAGGGGTCGGGAATTCACCCCTCCACTTT
CDR3aa: CASSTETGVGNSPLHF

d_gene: TRBD2
abundance: .
v_gene: TRBV7-8
j_gene: TRBJ2-5
CDR3nt: TGTGCCAGCAGAGCCACCGGGACTAGCGGGGGGGTAGAGACCCAGTACTTC
CDR3aa: CASRATGTSGGVETQYF

d_gene: .
abundance: .
v_gene: TRBV5-5
j_gene: TRBJ2-7
CDR3nt: TGTGCCAGCAGCTCTAGTACCTACGAGCAGTACTTC
CDR3aa: CASSSSTYEQYF

d_gene: .
abundance: .
v_gene: TRBV7-8
j_gene: TRBJ2-3
CDR3nt: TGTGCCAGCAGCTTAGTGAACAGCCCCACAGATACGCAGTATTTT
CDR3aa: CASSLVNSPTDTQYF

d_gene: TRBD1
abundance: once
v_gene: TRBV10-2
j_gene: TRBJ1-2
CDR3nt: TGCGCCAGCACGGACAGGCTCTATGGCTACACCTTC
CDR3aa: CASTDRLYGYTF

d_gene: .
abundance: .
v_gene: TRBV5-1
j_gene: TRBJ2-7
CDR3nt: TGCGCCAGCAGCTTGGGACAGGGCGGGGAGTCCTACGAGCAGTACTTC
CDR3aa: CASSLGQGGESYEQYF

d_gene: .
abundance: few
v_gene: TRBV4-1
j_gene: TRBJ1-4
CDR3nt: TGCGCCAGCAGCCTACGCCCCGGGGAGAATGAAAAACTGTTTTTT
CDR3aa: CASSLRPGENEKLFF

d_gene: .
abundance: .
v_gene: TRBV9
j_gene: TRBJ2-5
CDR3nt: TGTGCCAGCAGCGTAGGTGACGGGGGGCTCCCAGAGACCCAGTACTTC
CDR3aa: CASSVGDGGLPETQYF

d_gene: TRBD1
abundance: .
v_gene: TRBV11-3
j_gene: TRBJ1-1
CDR3nt: TGTGCCAGCAGTTTCGGGACAGGGAACACTGAAGCTTTCTTT
CDR3aa: CASSFGTGNTEAFF

d_gene: TRBD1
abundance: .
v_gene: TRBV18
j_gene: TRBJ1-5
CDR3nt: TGTGCCAGCTCACCGCTAACGGACAGGGGTCAGCCCCAGCATTTT
CDR3aa: CASSPLTDRGQPQHF

d_gene: .
abundance: .
v_gene: TRBV28
j_gene: TRBJ1-5
CDR3nt: TGTGCCAGCAGGTTAACAGGGTTCGGTCAGCCCCAGCATTTT
CDR3aa: CASRLTGFGQPQHF

d_gene: .
abundance: few
v_gene: TRBV4-2
j_gene: TRBJ2-2
CDR3nt: TGTGCCAGCAGCCCGGGTGGGTATTTGTCGAACACCGGGGAGCTGTTTTTT
CDR3aa: CASSPGGYLSNTGELFF

d_gene: .
abundance: .
v_gene: TRBV4-1
j_gene: TRBJ1-2
CDR3nt: TGCGCCAGCAGCCGGCCGGACATTTATGGCTACACCTTC
CDR3aa: CASSRPDIYGYTF

d_gene: .
abundance: few
v_gene: TRBV28
j_gene: TRBJ1-3
CDR3nt: TGTGCCAGCAGTTTATTGATACAGGGAGGGACCATATATTTT
CDR3aa: CASSLLIQGGTIYF

d_gene: .
abundance: few
v_gene: TRBV4-1
j_gene: TRBJ1-1
CDR3nt: TGCGCCAGCAGCCAAGAATCGGACAGCTTCAACACTGAAGCTTTCTTT
CDR3aa: CASSQESDSFNTEAFF

d_gene: .
abundance: .
v_gene: TRBV7-2
j_gene: TRBJ2-1
CDR3nt: TGTGCCAGCAGCCTAGCTGCGGGGCAGTTCTTC
CDR3aa: CASSLAAGQFF

d_gene: .
abundance: .
v_gene: TRBV15
j_gene: TRBJ2-1
CDR3nt: TGTGCCACCAGCAGAGATCGTGGAGGACTGGACTTCGGATACAATGAGCAGTTCTTC
CDR3aa: CATSRDRGGLDFGYNEQFF

d_gene: TRBD1
abundance: .
v_gene: TRBV30
j_gene: TRBJ2-7
CDR3nt: TGTGCCTGGAGTGTACAGGGACAGGTGTACGAGCAGTACTTC
CDR3aa: CAWSVQGQVYEQYF

d_gene: .
abundance: .
v_gene: TRBV5-8
j_gene: TRBJ1-1
CDR3nt: TGTGCCAGCAGCCCCCCGGGGATGCCTTTCTTT
CDR3aa: CASSPPGMPFF

d_gene: .
abundance: .
v_gene: TRBV7-2
j_gene: TRBJ2-1
CDR3nt: TGTGCCAGCAGCTTCGCGAGACTGGATCAGTTCTTC
CDR3aa: CASSFARLDQFF

d_gene: TRBD2
abundance: few
v_gene: TRBV15
j_gene: TRBJ2-2
CDR3nt: TGTGCCACCAGCAGAGAGTTATGGGGCGGCGGGGGCACCGGGGAGCTGTTTTTT
CDR3aa: CATSRELWGGGGTGELFF

d_gene: TRBD2
abundance: .
v_gene: TRBV10-3
j_gene: TRBJ2-3
CDR3nt: TGTGCCATCACTAGCGGGGGGACAGATACGCAGTATTTT
CDR3aa: CAITSGGTDTQYF

d_gene: .
abundance: .
v_gene: TRBV30
j_gene: TRBJ1-1
CDR3nt: TGTGCCTGGAGTCCTCCGGTAAGCACTGAAGCTTTCTTT
CDR3aa: CAWSPPVSTEAFF

d_gene: TRBD1
abundance: .
v_gene: TRBV30
j_gene: TRBJ1-1
CDR3nt: TGTGCCTGGACACCGGGACAGGGGGAAGCTTTCTTT
CDR3aa: CAWTPGQGEAFF

d_gene: .
abundance: .
v_gene: TRBV15
j_gene: TRBJ1-4
CDR3nt: TGTGCCACCAGCGGATCACGGGTTAATGAAAAACTGTTTTTT
CDR3aa: CATSGSRVNEKLFF

d_gene: .
abundance: few
v_gene: TRBV14
j_gene: TRBJ1-2
CDR3nt: TGTGCCAGCAGCCAAGTGGGAGCTAACTATGGCTACACCTTC
CDR3aa: CASSQVGANYGYTF

d_gene: TRBD1
abundance: .
v_gene: TRBV6-5
j_gene: TRBJ2-7
CDR3nt: TGTGCCAGCAGTTACTCCGGACAGGGGTCCTACGAGCAGTACTTC
CDR3aa: CASSYSGQGSYEQYF

d_gene: .
abundance: .
v_gene: TRBV9
j_gene: TRBJ2-1
CDR3nt: TGTGCCAGCAGCCCCCGCCGACTAGACAATGAGCAGTTCTTC
CDR3aa: CASSPRRLDNEQFF

d_gene: .
abundance: .
v_gene: TRBV5-6
j_gene: TRBJ2-5
CDR3nt: TGTGCCAGCAGCACCAGGGGTCCCCGACCGCAAGAGACCCAGTACTTC
CDR3aa: CASSTRGPRPQETQYF

d_gene: .
abundance: few
v_gene: TRBV7-2
j_gene: TRBJ1-5
CDR3nt: TGTGCCAGCAGCTTTGGCACCCGGCCCCAGCATTTT
CDR3aa: CASSFGTRPQHF

d_gene: TRBD2
abundance: .
v_gene: TRBV7-3
j_gene: TRBJ2-3
CDR3nt: TGTGCCAGCAACCAAGCTCCGGCCCCCCCTAGCGGGGGAAGCACAGATACGCAGTATTTT
CDR3aa: CASNQAPAPPSGGSTDTQYF

d_gene: TRBD1
abundance: few
v_gene: TRBV4-1
j_gene: TRBJ2-2
CDR3nt: TGCGCCAGCAGCTTGGACAGGACGAACACCGGGGAGCTGTTTTTT
CDR3aa: CASSLDRTNTGELFF

d_gene: .
abundance: .
v_gene: TRBV9
j_gene: TRBJ2-2
CDR3nt: TGTGCCAGCAGCGCAGGGAACACCGGGGAGCTGTTTTTT
CDR3aa: CASSAGNTGELFF

d_gene: TRBD1
abundance: .
v_gene: TRBV9
j_gene: TRBJ1-6
CDR3nt: TGTGCCAGCAGCGTTCTTTCAGGGGGCTTCCTTTCACCCCTCCACTTT
CDR3aa: CASSVLSGGFLSPLHF

d_gene: .
abundance: .
v_gene: TRBV11-2
j_gene: TRBJ1-4
CDR3nt: TGTGCCAGCAGCCTAATTGATGAAAAACTGTTTTTT
CDR3aa: CASSLIDEKLFF

d_gene: .
abundance: few
v_gene: TRBV28
j_gene: TRBJ2-7
CDR3nt: TGTGCCAGCAGTCCTAGCTCCTACGAGCAGTACTTC
CDR3aa: CASSPSSYEQYF

d_gene: .
abundance: .
v_gene: TRBV30
j_gene: TRBJ2-3
CDR3nt: TGTGCCTCCCGAGGGGGGGGGCCCGATACGCAGTATTTT
CDR3aa: CASRGGGPDTQYF

d_gene: .
abundance: .
v_gene: TRBV29-1
j_gene: TRBJ2-1
CDR3nt: TGCAGCGGCAATAGTTGGTCCTACAATGAGCAGTTCTTC
CDR3aa: CSGNSWSYNEQFF

d_gene: .
abundance: .
v_gene: TRBV27
j_gene: TRBJ2-5
CDR3nt: TGTGCCAGCCGGCCCGGTCTGGCGACAGGACAGAACCAAGAGACCCAGTACTTC
CDR3aa: CASRPGLATGQNQETQYF

d_gene: TRBD1
abundance: .
v_gene: TRBV5-6
j_gene: TRBJ2-7
CDR3nt: TGTGCCAGCGCCAGGGGGCCCGGTGTGGACGAGCAGTACTTC
CDR3aa: CASARGPGVDEQYF

d_gene: TRBD1
abundance: .
v_gene: TRBV5-8
j_gene: TRBJ2-7
CDR3nt: TGTGCCAGCAGCTTGGGCACCGGGACAGGGAGCGAGCAGTACTTC
CDR3aa: CASSLGTGTGSEQYF

d_gene: .
abundance: .
v_gene: TRBV6-5
j_gene: TRBJ1-2
CDR3nt: TGTGCCAGCAGTTCCACGGGTTCAGATGGCTACACCTTC
CDR3aa: CASSSTGSDGYTF

d_gene: TRBD1
abundance: once
v_gene: TRBV19
j_gene: TRBJ1-2
CDR3nt: TGTGCCAGTAGTCTTCCGGGACAGGGTCCCCATGGCTACACCTTC
CDR3aa: CASSLPGQGPHGYTF

d_gene: TRBD2
abundance: .
v_gene: TRBV6-5
j_gene: TRBJ2-5
CDR3nt: TGTGCCAGCAGTTACTCGATTTTAGCGGGGGGGGAGACCCAGTACTTC
CDR3aa: CASSYSILAGGETQYF

d_gene: .
abundance: .
v_gene: TRBV7-9
j_gene: TRBJ1-1
CDR3nt: TGTGCCAGCAGCTTAGTAAAGAGGGACACTGAAGCTTTCTTT
CDR3aa: CASSLVKRDTEAFF

d_gene: .
abundance: .
v_gene: TRBV19
j_gene: TRBJ2-3
CDR3nt: TGTGCCAGTAGTCCATCGACAAGATCTAGCACAGATACGCAGTATTTT
CDR3aa: CASSPSTRSSTDTQYF

d_gene: TRBD2
abundance: .
v_gene: TRBV4-1
j_gene: TRBJ2-3
CDR3nt: TGCGCCAGCAGCCGACCCTCCCTCAGCGGGGGGGCGACAGATACGCAGTATTTT
CDR3aa: CASSRPSLSGGATDTQYF